The clone carrying this TCR beta chain was picked up many times. The data were taken from a study of Graves' ophthalmopathy and Graves' hyperthyroidism. Study-wide background: Before any treatment was given, at initial diagnosis, peripheral blood was collected.

The germline V gene has CDR1 ENHRY and CDR2 SYGVKD. V was pared by 6 bases and J by 0 bases, with 5 bases of the junction left unmatched. The CDR3 is 16 amino acids. Clinicians made diagnoses from clinical symptoms, serum thyroxine, TRAb, thyroid ultrasound and orbital computed tomography. RNA transcripts were the template, and TCR beta CDR3 regions were amplified from them. Second-round multiplex PCR came after first-round RT-PCR with HTBI primers. In TCRdb, the multiplex PCR reads were re-called with MiXCR into one record per CDR3 protein. The sample gives hundreds of thousands of distinct CDR3 sequences, approximately 39% of which show up once; around 3.3% is in the top ten.

The sequence was obtained from an adult man with Graves' ophthalmopathy. Sequenced: peripheral blood. V and J are TRBV10-3 and TRBJ2-6; 7 positions match TRBD1. The CDR3 spells CAISGQAYSGANVLTF. The CDR3 coding sequence is TGTGCCATCAGCGGACAGGCTTACTCTGGGGCCAACGTCCTGACTTTC.